A selection of T cell receptor beta chains follows, all from one sample in a study of technical replicates of blood from a few donors. Sequencing used immunoSEQ multiplex PCR; TCRdb keeps in-frame clones, though not all of them. The data show 45,000 to 60,000 clones, 86% seen once. Specimen: PBMCs. The receptors here all came from a human donor in good health. Some clones in this sample may be carry-over from other donors' samples. CDR3s include the opening cysteine and the closing phenylalanine or tryptophan. The order of the fields is J gene, V gene, CDR3 protein.

TRBJ1-5	TRBV19	CASSRMGQPQHF
TRBJ1-2	TRBV6-4	CASSEGTGGYTF
TRBJ1-5	TRBV6-6	CASSYSGGERGQPQHF
TRBJ2-5	TRBV15	CATSPRTGRETQYF
TRBJ2-1	TRBV15	CATSTYNEQFF
TRBJ2-7	TRBV5-1	CASSFEPGLGGEQYF
TRBJ2-1	TRBV29-1	CSGGDLLAGGGNEQFF
TRBJ2-2	TRBV7-8	CASSLRDRGLNTGELFF
TRBJ1-3	TRBV7-9	CASSPPGISGNTIYF
TRBJ1-1	TRBV29-1	CSTAGGMMNTEAFF
TRBJ2-3	TRBV6-6	CASSYSRRGDTQYF
TRBJ2-3	TRBV5-1	CASSLETSSTDTQYF
TRBJ1-2	TRBV14	CASSQVLSGGGYTF
TRBJ2-2	TRBV27	CASSRTTSNTGELFF
TRBJ1-1	TRBV6-1	CASWGVLNTEAFF
TRBJ1-2	TRBV6-5	CASTTGTGGGYTF
TRBJ2-5	TRBV29-1	CSVEEFSSQRKETQYF
TRBJ2-2	TRBV9	CASSVEPKTSGRAGFTGELFF
TRBJ2-7	TRBV2	CASAGTSGVYEQYF
TRBJ2-2	TRBV27	CASSWTFNTGELFF
TRBJ1-2	TRBV5-4	CASSPAGGDYGYTF
TRBJ1-2	TRBV6-5	CASRAGTYGYTF
TRBJ2-7	TRBV14	CASSHRGTEVGEQYF
TRBJ1-2	TRBV11-2	CASSPIRQGGYGYTF
TRBJ2-1	TRBV4-1	CASSRSLGGGPGEQFF
TRBJ2-7	TRBV6-5	CASSWTGKVYEQYF
TRBJ1-1	TRBV30	CAWSVSPRTGGAWNTEAFF
TRBJ1-5	TRBV4-1	CASSQGLRTGPGGNQPQHF
TRBJ2-1	TRBV2	CASSVSPYNEQFF
TRBJ2-3	TRBV7-2	CASSSGLAGVAGTDTQYF
TRBJ1-1	TRBV7-9	CASSLQDTEAFF
TRBJ2-1	TRBV11-1	CASSLLPGLDPNEQFF
TRBJ2-4	TRBV5-6	CASTTADLAKNIQYF
TRBJ1-5	TRBV5-3	CARRTRDREFISNQPQHF
TRBJ1-6	TRBV7-9	CASSLEASGVSPLHF
TRBJ2-7	TRBV5-1	CASSLGGAGAPEQYF
TRBJ1-5	TRBV10-3	CATQGALRQNQPQHF
TRBJ1-2	TRBV7-9	CASSLAGTEANYGYTF
TRBJ1-2	TRBV29-1	CSVLDLYGYTF
TRBJ2-1	TRBV9	CASSAETSGNNEQFF
TRBJ1-3	TRBV18	CASSPGQGAGNTIYF
TRBJ2-7	TRBV6-5	CASSYSGGTYEQYF
TRBJ1-1	TRBV18	CASSPRLGQSMNTEAFF
TRBJ1-2	TRBV4-3	CASSPLRTATNYGYTF
TRBJ2-3	TRBV11-1	CASSWGTTDTQYF
TRBJ1-3	TRBV9	CASSVGYSRSGNTIYF
TRBJ2-6	TRBV9	CASSEGVGANVLTF
TRBJ2-7	TRBV5-6	CASSWDRGRYEQYF
TRBJ2-7	TRBV5-8	CASSLGQVYEQYF
TRBJ2-2	TRBV29-1	CSVETGFNTGELFF
TRBJ2-5	TRBV5-4	CASSLGVGQGQETQYF
TRBJ1-3	TRBV19	CASSDKQGSGNTIYF
TRBJ2-2	TRBV7-8	CASSLARNRGHTGELFF
TRBJ2-3	TRBV4-2	CASSRDSGDTQYF